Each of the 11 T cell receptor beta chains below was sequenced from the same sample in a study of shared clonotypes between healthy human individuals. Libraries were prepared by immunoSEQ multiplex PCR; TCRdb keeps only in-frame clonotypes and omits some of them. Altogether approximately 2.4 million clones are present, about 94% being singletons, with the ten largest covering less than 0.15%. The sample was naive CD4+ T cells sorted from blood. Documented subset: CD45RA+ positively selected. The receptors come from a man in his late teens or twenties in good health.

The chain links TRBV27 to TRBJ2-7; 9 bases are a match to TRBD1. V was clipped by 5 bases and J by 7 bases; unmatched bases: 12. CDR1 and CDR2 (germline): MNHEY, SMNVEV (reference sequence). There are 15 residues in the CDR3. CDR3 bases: TGTGCCAGCAGTACCCCGACAGGGGGAACGGGTGAGCAGTACTTC. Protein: CASSTPTGGTGEQYF.

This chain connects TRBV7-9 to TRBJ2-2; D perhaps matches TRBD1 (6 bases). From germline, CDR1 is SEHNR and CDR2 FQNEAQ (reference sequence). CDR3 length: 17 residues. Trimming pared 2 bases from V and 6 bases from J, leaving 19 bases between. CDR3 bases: TGTGCCAGCAGCTTAAATCCGTCGCAGGGGCCCCCCGGGGAGCTGTTTTTT. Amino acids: CASSLNPSQGPPGELFF. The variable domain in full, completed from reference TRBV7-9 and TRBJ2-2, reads DTGVSQNPRHKITKRGQNVTFRCDPISEHNRLYWYRQTLGQGPEFLTYFQNEAQLEKSRLLSDRFSAERPKGSFSTLEIQRTEQGDSAMYLCASSLNPSQGPPGELFFGEGSRLTVL.

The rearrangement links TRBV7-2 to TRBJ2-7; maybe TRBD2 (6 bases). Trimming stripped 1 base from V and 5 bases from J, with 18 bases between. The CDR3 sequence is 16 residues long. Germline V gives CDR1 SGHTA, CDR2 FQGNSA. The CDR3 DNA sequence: TGTGCCAGCAGCTTAGGTCCCCCGCAGGGACTTAACGAGCAGTACTTC. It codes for CASSLGPPQGLNEQYF.

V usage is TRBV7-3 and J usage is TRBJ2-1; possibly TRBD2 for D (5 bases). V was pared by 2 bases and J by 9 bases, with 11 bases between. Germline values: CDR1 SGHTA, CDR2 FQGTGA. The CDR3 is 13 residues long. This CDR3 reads CASSLYLLGEQFF. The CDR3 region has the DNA TGTGCCAGCAGCTTATACCTACTAGGTGAGCAGTTCTTC.

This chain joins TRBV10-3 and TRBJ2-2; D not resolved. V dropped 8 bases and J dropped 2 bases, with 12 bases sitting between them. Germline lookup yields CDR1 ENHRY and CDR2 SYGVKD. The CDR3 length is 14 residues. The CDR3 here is CAISQAINTGELFF. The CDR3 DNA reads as TGTGCCATCTCTCAGGCAATAAACACCGGGGAGCTGTTTTTT.

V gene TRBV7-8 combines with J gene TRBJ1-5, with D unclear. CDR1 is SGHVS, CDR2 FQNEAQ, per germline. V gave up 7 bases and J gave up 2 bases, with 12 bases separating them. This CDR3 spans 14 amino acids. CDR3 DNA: TGTGCCAGCACCAGAGGTACGGGCAATCAGCCCCAGCATTTT. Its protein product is CASTRGTGNQPQHF.

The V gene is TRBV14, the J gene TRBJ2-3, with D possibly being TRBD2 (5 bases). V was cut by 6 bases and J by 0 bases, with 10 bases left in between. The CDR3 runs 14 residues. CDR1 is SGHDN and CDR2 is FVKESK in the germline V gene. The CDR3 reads CASRPLGSTDTQYF. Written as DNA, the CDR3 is TGTGCCAGCAGACCACTAGGGAGCACAGATACGCAGTATTTT.

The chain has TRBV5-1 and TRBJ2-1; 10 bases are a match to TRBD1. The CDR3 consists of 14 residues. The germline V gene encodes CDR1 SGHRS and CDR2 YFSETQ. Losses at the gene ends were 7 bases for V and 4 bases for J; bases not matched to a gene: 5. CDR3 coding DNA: TGCGCCAGCGACCCGGGACAGGGGTACAATGAGCAGTTCTTC. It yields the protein CASDPGQGYNEQFF.

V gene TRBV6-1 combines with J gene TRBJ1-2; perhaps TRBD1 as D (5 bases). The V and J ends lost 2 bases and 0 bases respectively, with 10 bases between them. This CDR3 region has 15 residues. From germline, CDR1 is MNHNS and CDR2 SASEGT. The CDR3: CASSEQQAANYGYTF. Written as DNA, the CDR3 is TGTGCCAGCAGTGAACAACAGGCAGCTAACTATGGCTACACCTTC.

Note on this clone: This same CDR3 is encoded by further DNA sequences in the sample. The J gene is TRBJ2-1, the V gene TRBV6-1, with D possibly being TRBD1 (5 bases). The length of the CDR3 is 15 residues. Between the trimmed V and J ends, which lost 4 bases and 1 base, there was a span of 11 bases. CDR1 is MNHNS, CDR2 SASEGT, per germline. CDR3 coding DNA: TGTGCCAGCAGTGGGCAGGGTTTATCCTACAATGAGCAGTTCTTC. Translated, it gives CASSGQGLSYNEQFF.

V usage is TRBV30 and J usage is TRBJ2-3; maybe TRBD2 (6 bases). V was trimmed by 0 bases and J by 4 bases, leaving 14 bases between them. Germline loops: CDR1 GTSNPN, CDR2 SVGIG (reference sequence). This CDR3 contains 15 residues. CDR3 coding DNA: TGTGCCTGGAGTGTGGGGGGTCAGCAGGCAGATACGCAGTATTTT. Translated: CAWSVGGQQADTQYF.